A single sample gave rise to the 20 T cell receptor beta chains below, sequenced in a study of blood T cells in healthy people across ages. A sample-barcoded 5' primer and a J-beta primer mix were used in a second PCR of about 7 to 12 cycles. TCRdb analysed the 5' RACE reads with MiXCR anew, one entry per CDR3 protein. The data contain 890,000 or so distinct CDR3 sequences, roughly 60% of them seen just once; the ten biggest clones take up roughly 25%. Sequencing used blood. The receptors come from a man younger than 45 in good health.

A few counts support this clonotype. The chain joins TRBV6-5 to TRBJ1-1; 12 bases are shared with TRBD1. V shed 6 bases and J 3 bases; nucleotides not matched to a gene: 8. From germline, CDR1 is MNHEY and CDR2 SVGAGI. The length of the CDR3 is 16 residues. Here the CDR3 DNA reads TGTGCCAGCAGCATCGGGACAGGGGGCGACCACACTGAAGCTTTCTTT. Amino acids: CASSIGTGGDHTEAFF.

This chain uses TRBV29-1 with TRBJ2-6; 8 nucleotides match TRBD1. The V gene's germline CDR1 is SQVTM and CDR2 ANQGSEA. The CDR3 length is 17 residues. The V and J ends lost 6 bases and 0 bases, in that order; junction bases with no gene match: 10. The CDR3 DNA is TGCAGCGTACAGACAGGGGCCACCTACTCTGGGGCCAACGTCCTGACTTTC. Its translation is CSVQTGATYSGANVLTF. Variable domain in full (rest from reference TRBV29-1 and TRBJ2-6): SAVISQKPSRDICQRGTSLTIQCQVDSQVTMMFWYRQQPGQSLTLIATANQGSEATYESGFVIDKFPISRPNLTFSTLTVSNMSPEDSSIYLCSVQTGATYSGANVLTFGAGSRLTVL.

This clonotype was counted a few times. The rearrangement links TRBV6-2 or TRBV6-3 to TRBJ2-7, with unresolved D. The V gene's germline CDR1 is MNHEY and CDR2 SVGEGT. V was trimmed by 5 bases and J by 2 bases, leaving 10 bases between them. This CDR3 contains 13 residues. The CDR3 protein is CASSLQETYEQYF. DNA for the CDR3: TGTGCCAGCAGTCTCCAGGAGACCTACGAGCAGTACTTC.

This clonotype was seen a handful of times. The rearrangement joins TRBV29-1 to TRBJ2-5; 8 nucleotides line up with TRBD1. The CDR3 runs 17 residues. CDR1 is SQVTM and CDR2 is ANQGSEA in the germline V gene. Trimming at V came to 0 bases and at J to 2 bases, leaving 11 bases not matched to a gene. CDR3 nucleotides: TGCAGCGTTGAAGATTCGTTTGGATGGACAGGGCAAGAGACCCAGTACTTC. It encodes CSVEDSFGWTGQETQYF.

The genes are TRBV12-3 or TRBV12-4 and TRBJ2-3; the D gene is possibly TRBD1 (5 bases). CDR3 length: 15 amino acids. V was clipped by 5 bases and J by 0 bases, with 12 bases between them. The CDR3 DNA is TGTGCCAGCAGTCAGGGTTTTTCTAGCACAGATACGCAGTATTTT. Its translation is CASSQGFSSTDTQYF.

This clonotype was seen a few times. The V call is TRBV12-3 or TRBV12-4, the J call TRBJ2-7; D may be TRBD1 or TRBD2 (6 bases each). The length of the CDR3 is 16 residues. Deletions cut 6 bases from V and 5 bases from J, with 23 bases between. CDR3 nucleotide sequence: TGTGCCAGCAGCCCGCGGTCAGAGGGGGGCAAGAACGAGCAGTACTTC. Translated: CASSPRSEGGKNEQYF.

As regards this clonotype: Given a much more abundant clone one base away, this may be a read error. The chain carries TRBV13 and TRBJ2-6; perhaps TRBD2 as D (6 bases). V was trimmed by 7 bases and J by 0 bases, leaving 16 bases between them. This CDR3 has 17 residues. Germline CDR1 reads PRHDT; CDR2 reads FYEKMQ (reference sequence). CDR3 DNA sequence: TGTGCCAGCACCCGGGGACTGGTGTCCTCTGGGGCCAACGTCCTGACTTTC. This translates into CASTRGLVSSGANVLTF.

The table lists this clonotype with a few counts. The chain carries TRBV7-2 and TRBJ2-1, with 9 bases lining up with TRBD2. This CDR3 region has 16 residues. Germline CDR1 SGHTA, CDR2 FQGNSA. V lost 1 base, J lost 5 bases, and 6 bases stayed unmatched. CDR3 in amino acids: CASSLGGAGGHNEQFF. The CDR3 DNA sequence: TGTGCCAGCAGCTTAGGTGGAGCGGGGGGTCACAATGAGCAGTTCTTC.

The chain carries TRBV28 and TRBJ2-5; D gene unclear. The CDR3 length is 14 residues. The ends were cut back, 3 bases at V and 6 bases at J, with 14 bases in the middle. CDR1 is MDHEN, CDR2 SYDVKM, per germline. In DNA form, the CDR3 reads TGTGCCAGCAGTTTTAGGGAAATTGGAAAGACCCAGTACTTC. This encodes CASSFREIGKTQYF.

The chain combines TRBV7-2 with TRBJ2-3; no definite D call. The V end was cut by 5 bases, the J end by 2 bases, with 11 bases between. The CDR3 spans 14 residues. Germline assignment: CDR1 SGHTA and CDR2 FQGNSA. The CDR3 region has the DNA TGTGCCAGCAGCGTAGTCAGTCCCACAGATACGCAGTATTTT. Amino acid sequence: CASSVVSPTDTQYF.

The chain links TRBV30 to TRBJ1-6, with D unresolved. The CDR3 is 13 residues long. Germline V gene sequence: CDR1 GTSNPN, CDR2 SVGIG (reference sequence). The ends were cut back, 6 bases at V and 9 bases at J, with 15 bases in the middle. The CDR3: CACLIVLSSPLHF. The CDR3, as DNA: TGTGCCTGCCTGATAGTCCTAAGTTCACCCCTCCACTTT. The whole variable domain, remainder taken from reference TRBV30 and TRBJ1-6, is SQTIHQWPATLVQPVGSPLSLECTVEGTSNPNLYWYRQAAGRGLQLLFYSVGIGQISSEVPQNLSASRPQDRQFILSSKKLLLSDSGFYLCACLIVLSSPLHFGNGTRLTVT.

The J gene is TRBJ2-5, the V gene TRBV13, with 9 bases fitting TRBD1. The DNA end is more similar to TRBJ2-7, so the J call may be wrong. Looked up from germline, CDR1 is PRHDT and CDR2 is FYEKMQ (reference sequence). The CDR3 runs 15 residues. CDR3 loop: CASSYWGQGRYEQYF. CDR3 sequence (DNA): TGTGCCAGCAGCTATTGGGGACAGGGACGCTACGAGCAGTACTTC.

The chain has TRBV20-1 and TRBJ2-4, with unresolved D. The last part of the DNA fits TRBJ2-7 better; the J call may be wrong. In germline, CDR1 is DFQATT, CDR2 SNEGSKA (reference sequence). This CDR3 contains 16 residues. The CDR3: CSATSHGRLSSYEQYF. The CDR3 coding sequence is TGCAGTGCTACCTCTCATGGGCGGCTTAGCTCCTACGAGCAGTACTTC.

The rearrangement joins TRBV7-2 to TRBJ2-1; TRBD2 aligns across 7 bases. The CDR3 runs 15 residues. Trimming removed 4 bases from V and 5 bases from J; junction bases left unmatched: 8. CDR1 and CDR2 from the germline V gene are SGHTA and FQGNSA. This CDR3 is CASSSMGLADNEQFF. The CDR3 nucleotides read TGTGCCAGCAGCTCAATGGGGCTAGCGGACAATGAGCAGTTCTTC.

This clonotype was seen a few times. The chain uses TRBV15 and TRBJ2-6; D unresolved. Deletions cut 0 bases from V and 0 bases from J, with 6 bases between. Germline values: CDR1 LNHNV, CDR2 YYDKDF (reference sequence). This CDR3 comprises 16 residues. CDR3 region: CATSRDRPSGANVLTF. The CDR3 DNA reads as TGTGCCACCAGCAGAGATCGGCCCTCTGGGGCCAACGTCCTGACTTTC.

The chain is built from TRBV21-1 and TRBJ1-2; TRBD1 is the table's D call and was not checked against the DNA. TRBV21-1 is reported as a pseudogene. The CDR3 is 19 residues long. CDR3 nucleotide sequence: TGTGCCAGCAGCAAAGCGCTGGGGGCCAAACAGGGGGAGGACTATGGCTACACCTTC. Protein product: CASSKALGAKQGEDYGYTF.

The genes are TRBV4-2 and TRBJ2-4; D possibly matches TRBD1 or TRBD2 (7 bases each). The V gene's germline CDR1 is LGHNA and CDR2 YNFKEQ. The ends were cut back, 4 bases at V and 2 bases at J, with 18 bases in the middle. The CDR3 is 17 residues long. DNA of the CDR3: TGTGCCAGCAGCCTTCCGGGGGAGGGGGCCTCCAAAAACATTCAGTACTTC. It is translated as CASSLPGEGASKNIQYF.

This rearrangement joins TRBV4-3 to TRBJ1-6, with D unresolved. The germline V gene encodes CDR1 LGHNA and CDR2 YSLEER. This CDR3 comprises 17 residues. Trimming removed 4 bases from V and 5 bases from J, with 18 bases in between. CDR3 DNA sequence: TGCGCCAGCAGCCTAGCCTTTTCCTCTGACAATAATTCACCCCTCCACTTT. Amino acid sequence: CASSLAFSSDNNSPLHF.

The chain recombines TRBV18 with TRBJ2-5, with D hard to call. CDR1 is KGHSH, CDR2 LQKENI, per germline. The CDR3 spans 13 residues. Trimming shortened V by 2 bases and J by 0 bases, and 4 bases separated the two germline ends. CDR3 sequence (DNA): TGTGCCAGCTCACCATCCAACCAAGAGACCCAGTACTTC. Translation gives CASSPSNQETQYF.

The genes are TRBV4-3 and TRBJ1-2; D is perhaps TRBD1 (6 bases). The germline CDR1 and CDR2 sequences are LGHNA and YSLEER. This CDR3 is 19 amino acids long. V dropped 0 bases and J dropped 6 bases, with 26 bases sitting between them. CDR3 amino acids: CASSQDRACQGKMRNGYTF. The CDR3, as DNA: TGCGCCAGCAGCCAAGATCGGGCGTGTCAGGGGAAAATGAGGAATGGCTACACCTTC.